This entry describes one T cell receptor (beta chain). Its antigen is not known. The data were taken from a study of cytomegalovirus exposure and HLA in healthy donors. Study findings and constraints: TCR beta V- and J-gene trimming was later associated with a missense DCLRE1C variant. Cytomegalovirus association was assigned to about 150 TCR beta chains. In a later analysis, several top co-occurrence clusters appeared linked to parvovirus B19, influenza, CMV and Epstein-Barr virus.

Sampled while nominally healthy, donors likely had unrecorded immune exposures. The germline V gene encodes CDR1 SGHTS and CDR2 YDEGEE. Trimming took 3 bases from V and 1 from J, leaving 10 bases between them. The CDR3 has 14 amino acids. Both 60 Vbeta primers and 13 Jbeta primers went into the PCR. Measured with immunoSEQ multiplex PCR; TCRdb has only the in-frame clones, and not every one. The sample records around 76,000 clones, around 70% being singletons. This receptor was obtained from a man between 35 and 55 years old in good health and CMV-seropositive. V gene TRBV5-8 combines with J gene TRBJ1-1; TRBD1 is a possible D gene (6 bases). Sample: PBMCs. CDR3 sequence (DNA): TGTGCCAGCAGCTACGGACAGAAGAACACTGAAGCTTTCTTT. This sequence encodes CASSYGQKNTEAFF.